The rows below give T cell receptor beta chains drawn from one sample of a study of T-cell memory formation after mild COVID-19. TCRdb recomputed calls from the 5' RACE reads with MiXCR, one row per CDR3 protein. The sample yields about 390,000 distinct CDR3 sequences, approximately 21% seen once. Sequencing was carried out using PBMCs or a T cell subset sorted from them (not recorded which). The receptors stem from an adult woman who had mild COVID-19 (a few samples of this study predate the infection). Cell type and time point are not known. The CDR3 runs from the conserved cysteine through the conserved F or W. The order of the fields is D gene, clone size, J gene, V gene, CDR3 protein, CDR3 DNA. A D gene is named only where the DNA matches it firmly. A clone size is listed for some rows: how often the clone was seen (once, few, many), or a class if it is expanded.

d_call: .; clone_size: .; j_call: TRBJ2-1; v_call: TRBV5-1; cdr3_aa: CASSIQGNEQFF; cdr3_nt: TGCGCCAGCAGCATCCAGGGGAATGAGCAGTTCTTC
d_call: TRBD2; clone_size: .; j_call: TRBJ2-1; v_call: TRBV11-3; cdr3_aa: CASSPNPGTSETYNEQFF; cdr3_nt: TGTGCCAGCAGCCCTAACCCCGGGACTAGCGAGACCTACAATGAGCAGTTCTTC
d_call: TRBD2; clone_size: .; j_call: TRBJ2-7; v_call: TRBV5-1; cdr3_aa: CASSLASAGNYEQYF; cdr3_nt: TGCGCCAGCAGCTTGGCTTCAGCGGGAAACTACGAGCAGTACTTC
d_call: .; clone_size: .; j_call: TRBJ2-7; v_call: TRBV27; cdr3_aa: CASSPRTVPSREQYF; cdr3_nt: TGTGCCAGCAGTCCTAGGACAGTTCCCTCCAGGGAGCAGTACTTC
d_call: .; clone_size: few; j_call: TRBJ2-1; v_call: TRBV24-1; cdr3_aa: CATSDPIYNEQFF; cdr3_nt: TGTGCCACCAGTGATCCGATTTACAATGAGCAGTTCTTC
d_call: TRBD1; clone_size: .; j_call: TRBJ2-3; v_call: TRBV5-1; cdr3_aa: CASSLVAGGVDTQYF; cdr3_nt: TGCGCCAGCAGCTTGGTGGCAGGGGGCGTAGATACGCAGTATTTT
d_call: .; clone_size: .; j_call: TRBJ1-5; v_call: TRBV7-3; cdr3_aa: CASSFSSNQPQHF; cdr3_nt: TGTGCCAGCAGCTTTTCTAGCAATCAGCCCCAGCATTTT
d_call: .; clone_size: .; j_call: TRBJ2-7; v_call: TRBV20-1; cdr3_aa: CSAPPPEHAAYEQYF; cdr3_nt: TGCAGTGCTCCACCCCCGGAGCACGCAGCCTACGAGCAGTACTTC
d_call: .; clone_size: .; j_call: TRBJ1-2; v_call: TRBV15; cdr3_aa: CATSSPTLGKLAYGYTF; cdr3_nt: TGTGCCACCAGCAGTCCTACCCTCGGGAAGTTAGCCTATGGCTACACCTTC
d_call: TRBD2; clone_size: .; j_call: TRBJ2-1; v_call: TRBV27; cdr3_aa: CASYKGLAGRELYIEQFF; cdr3_nt: TGTGCCAGCTACAAAGGACTAGCGGGAAGGGAGCTGTACATTGAGCAGTTCTTC
d_call: .; clone_size: .; j_call: TRBJ2-1; v_call: TRBV3-1; cdr3_aa: CASSPLLLGSYNEQFF; cdr3_nt: TGTGCCAGCAGCCCCTTACTACTTGGGTCCTACAATGAGCAGTTCTTC
d_call: TRBD1; clone_size: .; j_call: TRBJ2-1; v_call: TRBV12-3/TRBV12-4; cdr3_aa: CANATGGGSEQFF; cdr3_nt: TGTGCCAACGCGACAGGGGGGGGGAGTGAGCAGTTCTTC
d_call: TRBD2; clone_size: .; j_call: TRBJ2-5; v_call: TRBV7-6; cdr3_aa: CASSLRPWGLASWETQYF; cdr3_nt: TGTGCCAGCAGCTTACGACCCTGGGGACTAGCGTCATGGGAGACCCAGTACTTC
d_call: TRBD1; clone_size: .; j_call: TRBJ2-7; v_call: TRBV7-9; cdr3_aa: CASSPGTGVSHEQYF; cdr3_nt: TGTGCCAGCAGCCCCGGGACAGGGGTATCCCACGAGCAGTACTTC
d_call: .; clone_size: few; j_call: TRBJ2-5; v_call: TRBV7-7; cdr3_aa: CASSFGGDEETQYF; cdr3_nt: TGTGCCAGCAGCTTCGGAGGGGATGAAGAGACCCAGTACTTC
d_call: .; clone_size: few; j_call: TRBJ2-3; v_call: TRBV29-1; cdr3_aa: CSVDNTQYF; cdr3_nt: TGCAGCGTTGATAATACGCAGTATTTT
d_call: .; clone_size: many; j_call: TRBJ1-4; v_call: TRBV7-2; cdr3_aa: CASSLGLANEKLFF; cdr3_nt: TGTGCCAGCAGTTTGGGGTTGGCTAATGAAAAACTGTTTTTT
d_call: .; clone_size: few; j_call: TRBJ2-1; v_call: TRBV3-1; cdr3_aa: CASSQVRGGLSEQFF; cdr3_nt: TGTGCCAGCAGCCAAGTTAGAGGGGGGCTCAGTGAGCAGTTCTTC
d_call: TRBD2; clone_size: few; j_call: TRBJ2-3; v_call: TRBV12-5; cdr3_aa: CASGLSGRGGDTQYF; cdr3_nt: TGTGCTAGTGGTTTGAGCGGGAGAGGGGGAGATACGCAGTATTTT
d_call: .; clone_size: .; j_call: TRBJ2-5; v_call: TRBV30; cdr3_aa: CAWSDLGLETQYF; cdr3_nt: TGTGCCTGGAGCGATTTAGGCCTAGAGACCCAGTACTTC
d_call: .; clone_size: few; j_call: TRBJ2-2; v_call: TRBV6-1; cdr3_aa: CASSGARVTGELFF; cdr3_nt: TGTGCCAGCAGTGGAGCAAGGGTCACCGGGGAGCTGTTTTTT
d_call: TRBD1; clone_size: few; j_call: TRBJ1-1; v_call: TRBV18; cdr3_aa: CASSPGQGVNTEAFF; cdr3_nt: TGTGCCAGCTCACCCGGGCAGGGGGTGAACACTGAAGCTTTCTTT
d_call: .; clone_size: few; j_call: TRBJ2-3; v_call: TRBV6-2/TRBV6-3; cdr3_aa: CASSPTRRYTDTQYF; cdr3_nt: TGTGCCAGCAGCCCTACTAGACGCTATACAGATACGCAGTATTTT
d_call: TRBD2; clone_size: .; j_call: TRBJ2-4; v_call: TRBV6-6; cdr3_aa: CASSYGFSGRHLLSQNIQYF; cdr3_nt: TGTGCCAGCAGTTACGGGTTTAGCGGGAGGCACTTATTATCTCAAAACATTCAGTACTTC
d_call: .; clone_size: few; j_call: TRBJ2-7; v_call: TRBV20-1; cdr3_aa: CSARDRKHEQYF; cdr3_nt: TGCAGTGCTAGAGATAGAAAGCACGAGCAGTACTTC
d_call: .; clone_size: .; j_call: TRBJ1-2; v_call: TRBV13; cdr3_aa: CASSSVRQNLRTRYGYTF; cdr3_nt: TGTGCCAGCAGCTCGGTCCGACAGAATCTAAGAACGAGATATGGCTACACCTTC
d_call: .; clone_size: .; j_call: TRBJ1-4; v_call: TRBV27; cdr3_aa: CASSLHVATNEKLFF; cdr3_nt: TGTGCCAGCAGTCTACATGTCGCAACTAATGAAAAACTGTTTTTT
d_call: .; clone_size: .; j_call: TRBJ1-3; v_call: TRBV20-1; cdr3_aa: CSARGVTSGNTIYF; cdr3_nt: TGCAGTGCTAGAGGTGTGACTTCCGGAAACACCATATATTTT
d_call: .; clone_size: few; j_call: TRBJ2-3; v_call: TRBV5-1; cdr3_aa: CASREGAVSTDTQYF; cdr3_nt: TGCGCCAGCAGAGAAGGGGCGGTTAGCACAGATACGCAGTATTTT
d_call: .; clone_size: .; j_call: TRBJ2-1; v_call: TRBV5-6; cdr3_aa: CASSIYPGRSSYNEQFF; cdr3_nt: TGTGCCAGCAGCATCTATCCGGGCAGGAGCTCCTACAATGAGCAGTTCTTC
d_call: TRBD1; clone_size: .; j_call: TRBJ1-5; v_call: TRBV12-3/TRBV12-4; cdr3_aa: CASSFAGGSNQPQHF; cdr3_nt: TGTGCCAGCAGTTTCGCAGGGGGGAGCAATCAGCCCCAGCATTTT